This TCR beta chain is from a study of regulatory T cells in long-lasting Graves disease (dated by TCRdb to about 2021). Concerning the study at large: To count as having persistent Graves' disease, a patient had to have received antithyroid drug treatment for over 5 years with TSH receptor autoantibodies remaining persistently positive. This study used TCR sequencing and RNA sequencing of peripheral blood to compare persistent Graves' disease patients against newly diagnosed Graves' disease patients. The study was registered as a clinical trial and conducted in China. TCR sequencing covered about 13 persistent and around 20 newly diagnosed Graves' disease patients, some 33 samples in total. In the clinical cohort, patients with persistent Graves' disease had used antithyroid drugs for an average of about 9.4 years.

Library preparation used multiplex PCR. Data came from an Illumina HiSeq 4000. To build TCR beta libraries, CDR3 regions were amplified by Arm-PCR using iRepertoire HTBI primers. Gel purification was performed on PCR products prior to sequencing. From the authors' description of their analysis: A total of fewer than 80 TRBV and 14 TRBJ segments were identified across samples and were used for gene usage analysis of CDR3 amino acid clonotypes. COPE and FqMerger were used to merge the filtered high-quality paired reads into contigs. BLAST was used to align contigs to IMGT TRBV, TRBD and TRBJ reference genes, with CDR3 defined following IMGT. Any clonotype with a frequency above 0.1% was classified as a highly expanded clone. Shannon entropy served as the measure of repertoire diversity, while the Gini coefficient captured V-J evenness. A clonotype found in more than one individual was treated as public. TCRdb reanalyzed the raw reads on its own, using fastp at Q25 for trimming and MiXCR for clone calling, and kept in-frame beta chains. Rows with a matching CDR3 protein are joined into one entry that keeps the most common DNA and genes. The authors' filters were not applied to this entry. The sample table shows about 420,000 distinct CDR3 sequences, and 20% to 25% are seen once. Clones ranked in the top ten supply roughly 30% of the sample.

In the case of this clonotype: Its antigen is unknown. Qualities for individual bases were not recorded, and no much larger clone is one base off.

The label giving this sample's time point can be read as: persistent/refractory GD, antithyroid drugs over 5 years with positive TRAb. RNA was extracted from PBMCs in TRIzol for both TCR sequencing and RNA sequencing. Graves' disease was diagnosed according to American Thyroid Association guidelines. The patients came from an endocrinology department in Xi'an, China. Each patient gave 7 to 9.5 milliliters of peripheral blood, collected in an EDTA anticoagulant tube. PBMCs were isolated by Ficoll Paque Plus density gradient separation without further T cell sorting. An Agilent 2100 Bioanalyzer and agarose gel were used to check RNA quality, and a NanoDrop 2000 was used to measure RNA concentration. General study outcomes and caveats: Sequencing and analysis were restricted to the TCR beta chain. Because the primary lesion, thyroid tissue, could not be accessed, the study looked at peripheral blood alone. As a limitation, the authors acknowledged that the small sample size may reduce accuracy. Lower TCR Shannon entropy and fewer highly expanded clones were observed in persistent Graves' disease patients than in newly diagnosed patients, which suggested clonal expansion. More public clonotypes were shared among persistent patients (over 2,500) than among newly diagnosed patients (roughly 960).

Material: peripheral blood mononuclear cells (PBMCs), obtained when the disease was refractory, from a patient treated with antithyroid drugs. The clonotype comes from a female donor with Graves disease.

The nucleotide sequence is TGTGCCTGGGGCTCGTCATGGGGACGAGGCGAGCAGTACTTC. It codes for CAWGSSWGRGEQYF. The rearrangement joined TRBV30 to TRBJ2-7; the D gene is perhaps TRBD1 or TRBD2, each of them matching over 5 bases. From cysteine to phenylalanine, the CDR3 is 14 amino acids long. This entry keeps only the CDR3 DNA: 42 bases, framed from base 1. V is shortened by 5 bases, J by 6 bases, and the region joining them spans 20 bases. The germline V gene encodes CDR1 GTSNPN and CDR2 SVGIG (reference sequence).